Below are 8 T cell receptor beta chains sequenced from a single sample in a study of control samples from healthy donors and cancer patients. Some clones are missing from TCRdb's copy, which holds only in-frame ones; the method was immunoSEQ multiplex PCR. The sample shows fewer than 90,000 clones, 80% to 90% of them seen only once. The sample was PBMCs. Source of these receptors: a woman aged 60-70 years with head and neck cancer.

J is TRBJ1-4 and V is TRBV5-1; perhaps TRBD1 as D (5 bases). This CDR3 is 15 amino acids long. With 4 bases removed from V and 7 bases from J, the gap between germline ends came to 17 bases. From germline, CDR1 is SGHRS and CDR2 YFSETQ. This CDR3 is CASSEYRDTGEKLFF. CDR3 sequence (DNA): TGCGCCAGCAGCGAATACCGGGATACAGGTGAAAAACTGTTTTTT.

The chain combines TRBV7-2 with TRBJ1-5; D not certain. With 1 base removed from V and 4 bases from J, the gap between germline ends came to 8 bases. Germline V gene lookup returns CDR1 SGHTA and CDR2 FQGNSA. The CDR3 runs to 14 residues. The CDR3 sequence is CASSLEGGNQPQHF. The CDR3 DNA is TGTGCCAGCAGCTTAGAGGGAGGGAATCAGCCCCAGCATTTT.

V is TRBV5-6 and J is TRBJ1-2, with D possibly matching TRBD1 (6 bases). Germline V gives CDR1 SGHDT, CDR2 YYEEEE. V lost 3 bases to trimming and J lost 7 bases, with 10 bases between them. This CDR3 comprises 12 residues. The CDR3 protein is CASSSRGAGYTF. The CDR3 DNA follows: TGTGCCAGCAGCTCACGGGGGGCTGGCTACACCTTC.

This clone was found a few times. The chain joins TRBV28 to TRBJ2-7; TRBD1 matches 11 bases. In germline, CDR1 is MDHEN, CDR2 SYDVKM. The CDR3 is 16 residues long. V lost 6 bases to trimming and J lost 0 bases; unmatched junction nucleotides: 7. CDR3 sequence reads: CASSRGGQGDSYEQYF. In DNA, the CDR3 is TGTGCCAGCAGCCGAGGGGGACAGGGGGACTCCTACGAGCAGTACTTC.

This clone was observed once. The chain links TRBV7-8 to TRBJ2-7; D is unresolved. Trimming removed 11 bases from V and 2 bases from J, with 19 bases in between. In germline, CDR1 is SGHVS, CDR2 FQNEAQ. The CDR3 has 14 amino acids. CDR3 coding DNA: TGTGCCGTCCGGGTGGAGCGTAGACCCTACGAGCAGTACTTC. It is translated as CAVRVERRPYEQYF.

The chain uses TRBV21-1 and TRBJ2-7; TRBD1, the table's D call, lacks a check against the DNA. TRBV21-1 is tagged as a pseudogene. The CDR3 consists of 12 residues. The CDR3 sequence: CASRKGRQMLYF. The DNA for the CDR3 is TGTGCCAGCAGAAAAGGGAGACAGATGCTGTACTTC.

The chain carries TRBV27 and TRBJ2-7; unclear D gene. Between the trimmed V and J ends, which lost 1 base and 2 bases, there was a span of 9 bases. Germline V lookup: CDR1 MNHEY, CDR2 SMNVEV (reference sequence). The CDR3 consists of 14 residues. The CDR3 sequence is CASSLFARAYEQYF. CDR3 DNA sequence: TGTGCCAGCAGTTTATTTGCCCGTGCCTACGAGCAGTACTTC.

The chain has TRBV7-9 and TRBJ2-3, with 9 bases aligning to TRBD1. J lost 6 bases, V lost 3 bases, and 4 bases had no gene match. Germline V gene lookup returns CDR1 SEHNR and CDR2 FQNEAQ (reference sequence). The CDR3 extends over 14 amino acids. In DNA, the CDR3 is TGTGCCAGCAGCTTTCACAGGGGGCGGGATACGCAGTATTTT. This gives the protein CASSFHRGRDTQYF.